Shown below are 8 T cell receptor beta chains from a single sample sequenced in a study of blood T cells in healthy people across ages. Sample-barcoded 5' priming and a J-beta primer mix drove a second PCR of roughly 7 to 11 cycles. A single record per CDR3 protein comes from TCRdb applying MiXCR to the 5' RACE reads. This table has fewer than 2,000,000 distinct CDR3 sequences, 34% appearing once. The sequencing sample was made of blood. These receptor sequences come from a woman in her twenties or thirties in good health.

The CDR3 DNA reads TGTGCCAGCAGAGGACAGGGACTAGCGGGAGGATATCCCTACAATGAGCAGTTCTTC. Its translation is CASRGQGLAGGYPYNEQFF. The chain recombines TRBV2 with TRBJ2-1, with 15 nucleotides matching TRBD2. Germline V CDR1 and CDR2: SNHLY, FYNNEI. The ends lost 6 bases at V and 2 bases at J; junction bases unmatched: 11. The CDR3 runs 19 residues.

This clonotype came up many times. CDR3 sequence: CASRKTQGNTEAFF. The DNA for the CDR3 is TGTGCCAGCAGAAAAACCCAGGGTAACACTGAAGCTTTCTTT. The chain has TRBV12-3 or TRBV12-4 and TRBJ1-1, with TRBD1 as a possible D gene (5 bases). Trimming removed 6 bases at V and 2 bases at J, with 13 bases between. This CDR3 has 14 residues.

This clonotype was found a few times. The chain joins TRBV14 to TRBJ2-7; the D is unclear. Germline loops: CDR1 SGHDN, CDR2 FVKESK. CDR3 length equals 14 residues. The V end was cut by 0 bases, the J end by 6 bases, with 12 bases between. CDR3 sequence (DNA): TGTGCCAGCAGCCAAGATCTAAGGGTTGGCGAGCAGTACTTC. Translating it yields CASSQDLRVGEQYF.

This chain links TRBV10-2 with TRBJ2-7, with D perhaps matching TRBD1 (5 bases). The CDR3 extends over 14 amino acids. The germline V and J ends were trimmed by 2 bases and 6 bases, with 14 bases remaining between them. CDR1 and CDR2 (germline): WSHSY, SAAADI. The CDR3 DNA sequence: TGCGCCAGCAGTGAGGGGTCCAGGGTGGGCGAGCAGTACTTC. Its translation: CASSEGSRVGEQYF.

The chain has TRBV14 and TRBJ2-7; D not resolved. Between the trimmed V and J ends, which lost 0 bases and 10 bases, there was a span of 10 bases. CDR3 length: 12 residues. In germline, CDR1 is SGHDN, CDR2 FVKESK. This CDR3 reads CASSQEGLLQYF. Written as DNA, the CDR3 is TGTGCCAGCAGCCAAGAAGGGTTACTTCAGTACTTC.

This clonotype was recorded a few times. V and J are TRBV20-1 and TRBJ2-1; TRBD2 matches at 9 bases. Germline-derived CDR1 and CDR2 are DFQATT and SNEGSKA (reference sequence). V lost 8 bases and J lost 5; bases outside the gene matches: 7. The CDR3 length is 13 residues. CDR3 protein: CSNPGLADNEQFF. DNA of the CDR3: TGCAGTAATCCGGGACTAGCCGACAATGAGCAGTTCTTC.

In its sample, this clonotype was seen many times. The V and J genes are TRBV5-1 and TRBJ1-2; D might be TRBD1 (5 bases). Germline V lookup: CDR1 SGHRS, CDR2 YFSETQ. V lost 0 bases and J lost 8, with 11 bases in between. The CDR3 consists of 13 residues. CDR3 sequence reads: CASSLDRGGGYTF. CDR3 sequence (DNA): TGCGCCAGCAGCTTGGATAGGGGTGGAGGCTACACCTTC. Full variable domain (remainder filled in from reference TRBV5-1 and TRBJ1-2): KAGVTQTPRYLIKTRGQQVTLSCSPISGHRSVSWYQQTPGQGLQFLFEYFSETQRNKGNFPGRFSGRQFSNSRSEMNVSTLELGDSALYLCASSLDRGGGYTFGSGTRLTVV.

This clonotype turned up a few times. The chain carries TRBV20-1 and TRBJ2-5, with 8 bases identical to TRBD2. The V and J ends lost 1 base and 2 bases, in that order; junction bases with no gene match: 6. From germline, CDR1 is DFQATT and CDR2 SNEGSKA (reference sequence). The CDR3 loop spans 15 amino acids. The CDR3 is CSARVGSGVQETQYF. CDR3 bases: TGCAGTGCTAGAGTTGGTAGCGGGGTACAAGAGACCCAGTACTTC.